This TCR beta chain appears in the sequencing data of a study of CD4 T cells in relation to SARS-CoV-2 and coronaviruses. Data came from immunoSEQ multiplex PCR; TCRdb stores just in-frame clones and leaves some out. The data contain around 45,000 clones, approximately 80% of them singletons. CDR3 length: 16 amino acids. The junction had 2 bases not matched to a gene; V was cut back by 0 bases and J by 1 base. The germline V gene encodes CDR1 SGHRS and CDR2 YFSETQ. General study findings and limits: According to naive versus memory sequencing, detected responses are memory recall, not newly primed. No crossreactivity against non-spike viral proteins was tested here. Crossreactive clones expanded significantly less to SARS-CoV-2 than monoreactive clones.

Of note for this clone: The antigen is not known.

This sequence joins TRBV5-1 and TRBJ2-7; 12 bases fit TRBD2. The sequence derives from an adult with COVID-19. Input material: naive CD4+ T cells from PBMCs, cultured in vitro. Stated subset: naive CD4+ T cells isolated by negative enrichment. CDR3 amino acids: CASSLGLAGVSYEQYF. The CDR3 DNA is TGCGCCAGCAGCTTGGGACTAGCGGGAGTTTCCTACGAGCAGTACTTC.